These 32 T cell receptor beta chains share one sample of origin, sequenced in a study of Graves' ophthalmopathy and Graves' hyperthyroidism. Transcripts of RNA were the source for amplifying TCR beta CDR3 regions. First-round RT-PCR employed HTBI primers, with a second-round multiplex PCR after it. TCRdb independently ran MiXCR on the multiplex PCR reads; one entry per CDR3 protein. The sample has about 1.1 million distinct CDR3 sequences; around a third are singletons. The sample consisted of peripheral blood or thyroid tissue (not recorded which). The receptors were gathered from an adult man with Graves' hyperthyroidism.

This clonotype was counted many times. The V call is TRBV7-8, the J call TRBJ1-5; possibly TRBD1 for D (5 bases). CDR1 is SGHVS, CDR2 FQNEAQ, per germline. The CDR3 is made up of 15 amino acids. Trimming shortened V by 3 bases and J by 4 bases, and 13 bases separated the two germline ends. The CDR3 loop reads CASSFGGVLNQPQHF. DNA for the CDR3: TGTGCCAGCAGCTTTGGGGGGGTCCTAAATCAGCCCCAGCATTTT. Complete variable domain (other parts from reference TRBV7-8 and TRBJ1-5): GAGVSQSPRYKVAKRGQDVALRCDPISGHVSLFWYQQALGQGPEFLTYFQNEAQLDKSGLPSDRFFAERPEGSVSTLKIQRTQQEDSAVYLCASSFGGVLNQPQHFGDGTRLSIL.

The V and J genes are TRBV2 and TRBJ1-2; 9 nucleotides agree with TRBD1. V lost 8 bases to trimming and J lost 7 bases; unmatched junction nucleotides: 8. Germline lookup yields CDR1 SNHLY and CDR2 FYNNEI. This CDR3 is built from 13 residues. CDR3 coding DNA: TGTGCCAGCGATACAGGGGGCACTGGTGGCTACACCTTC. This encodes CASDTGGTGGYTF.

A word on this clonotype: A read error is possible here, since a much larger clone lies one base away. The chain couples TRBV11-2 to TRBJ1-2, with 9 bases fitting TRBD1. The CDR3 spans 12 residues. Germline CDR1 and CDR2: SGHAT and FQNNGV. The CDR3 protein is CAGGDRGYGSTF. CDR3 nucleotides: TGTGCCGGAGGAGACAGGGGGTATGGCTCCACCTTC.

This clonotype was counted many times. The chain joins TRBV29-1 to TRBJ1-1; no definite D call. Germline CDR1 and CDR2: SQVTM and ANQGSEA. The CDR3 runs to 13 residues. V shed 6 bases and J shed 0 bases, with 11 bases lying between them. DNA of the CDR3: TGCAGCGTCACCCCGGGTTTGAACACTGAAGCTTTCTTT. This codes for CSVTPGLNTEAFF.

The rearrangement joins TRBV12-3 or TRBV12-4 to TRBJ2-5; 10 bases agree with TRBD2. The CDR3 has 14 residues. V lost 6 bases to trimming and J lost 4 bases; unmatched junction nucleotides: 5. The CDR3 DNA reads as TGTGCCAGCAGGTCACTAGCGGGGTTAGAGACCCAGTACTTC. Translating it yields CASRSLAGLETQYF.

As concerns this clonotype: This CDR3 is missing its conserved last phenylalanine or tryptophan, likely due to a read error. The DNA is left out, because the CDR3 cannot be placed on it with certainty; the CDR3 is given as TCRdb lists it. The chain uses TRBV13 and TRBJ2-5. Inclusive of both ends, the CDR3 amounts to 8 amino acids. Germline V gene data show CDR1 as PRHDT and CDR2 as FYEKMQ (reference sequence). CDR3 amino acids: CASSFQHP.

As to this clonotype: This may arise from a read error, as a much more abundant clone is one base away. The CDR3, as DNA: TGCGCCAGCAGCCAAACCGGGACTGCAGCCTACGAGCAGTACTTC. It yields the protein CASSQTGTAAYEQYF. The chain recombines TRBV4-3 with TRBJ2-7; maybe TRBD2 (6 bases). This CDR3 region has 15 residues. Germline loops: CDR1 LGHNA, CDR2 YSLEER. Deletions cut 2 bases from V and 2 bases from J, with 13 bases between.

This clonotype was counted only a few times. The gene calls are TRBV14 and TRBJ2-7; D uncertain. The CDR3 length is 13 residues. Trimming stripped 0 bases from V and 6 bases from J, with 9 bases between. CDR1 and CDR2 from the germline V gene are SGHDN and FVKESK. The CDR3 here is CASSQDPYTEQYF. DNA for the CDR3: TGTGCCAGCAGCCAAGATCCTTACACCGAGCAGTACTTC.

Many counts were recorded for this clonotype. This rearrangement joins TRBV15 to TRBJ1-1; D not resolved. Per germline, CDR1 LNHNV and CDR2 YYDKDF (reference sequence). V lost 0 bases and J lost 1, with 6 bases in between. The CDR3 has 14 amino acids. CDR3: CATSRDKRNTEAFF. The DNA of the CDR3 is TGTGCCACCAGCAGAGATAAACGGAACACTGAAGCTTTCTTT.

The table lists this clonotype with many counts. The chain employs TRBV19 and TRBJ1-6; D gene ambiguous. This CDR3 contains 13 residues. Deletions cut 5 bases from V and 10 bases from J, with 12 bases between. Germline V gene data show CDR1 as LNHDA and CDR2 as SQIVND (reference sequence). Here the CDR3 reads CASSSPGFSPLHF. Here the CDR3 DNA reads TGTGCCAGTAGTTCTCCAGGATTCTCACCCCTCCACTTT.

This clonotype was counted ten times or more. The V gene is TRBV10-2, the J gene TRBJ2-2, with TRBD1 matching over 7 bases. There are 17 residues in the CDR3. V shed 2 bases and J 4 bases; nucleotides not matched to a gene: 10. Germline CDR1 and CDR2: WSHSY and SAAADI. The CDR3 DNA reads as TGCGCCAGCAGTGAGCCGAGAAGACAGGGCGGCACCGGGGAGCTGTTTTTT. Translation gives CASSEPRRQGGTGELFF.

This clonotype was detected ten times or more. The J gene is TRBJ2-6, the V gene TRBV7-6; no clear D. The V gene lost 5 bases and the J gene lost 1 base, with 9 bases spanning the gap. Germline V lookup: CDR1 SGHVS, CDR2 FNYEAQ. The CDR3 loop spans 15 amino acids. DNA for the CDR3: TGTGCCAGCAGCCCAAGGGAATCTGGGGCCAACGTCCTGACTTTC. Translating gives CASSPRESGANVLTF.

This clonotype turned up a few times. The chain combines TRBV11-1 with TRBJ2-5, with D unclear. The CDR3 is made up of 14 amino acids. In germline, CDR1 is SGHAT, CDR2 FQDESV (reference sequence). Trimming took off 2 bases at V and 1 base at J, with 8 bases between the two ends. CDR3 DNA: TGTGCCAGCAGCTTACTCGACACCCAAGAGACCCAGTACTTC. It translates to CASSLLDTQETQYF.

This clonotype was found a few times. This may be a read error: a much more frequent sequence differs by one nucleotide. The chain employs TRBV27 and TRBJ2-6; no firm D call. Per the germline V gene, CDR1 is MNHEY and CDR2 is SMNVEV (reference sequence). V lost 6 bases to trimming and J lost 2 bases, with 5 bases between them. The CDR3 is made up of 13 amino acids. The CDR3 spells CASRMAGANVLTF. The CDR3 region has the DNA TGTGCCAGCAGGATGGCTGGGGCCAACGTCCTGACTTTC.

This clonotype was counted at least ten times. The rearrangement links TRBV5-6 to TRBJ1-2; tentatively, D is TRBD1 (5 bases). The V gene's germline CDR1 is SGHDT and CDR2 YYEEEE. This CDR3 contains 14 residues. Deletions cut 3 bases from V and 4 bases from J, with 13 bases between. For the CDR3, the DNA is TGTGCCAGCAGCTCCACCGAGGGGTTCTATGGCTACACCTTC. This gives the protein CASSSTEGFYGYTF.

This clonotype was picked up a small number of times. CDR3 DNA: TGCAGTGCTAAAAAGCGCAGGGCCGTTCTTGTGTCCTATGGCTACACCTTC. It codes for CSAKKRRAVLVSYGYTF. This rearrangement joins TRBV20-1 to TRBJ1-2; TRBD1 is a possible D gene (5 bases). The CDR3 has 17 residues. The V gene's germline CDR1 is DFQATT and CDR2 SNEGSKA (reference sequence). V was pared by 4 bases and J by 4 bases, with 25 bases between.

This clonotype was counted a few times. This chain joins TRBV19 and TRBJ1-6; 7 positions agree with TRBD1. V gave up 5 bases and J gave up 8 bases; unmatched junction bases: 3. CDR1 and CDR2 (germline): LNHDA, SQIVND (reference sequence). The CDR3 spans 13 residues. The CDR3 loop is CASSRDSHSPLHF. CDR3 coding DNA: TGTGCCAGTAGTCGGGACAGCCATTCACCCCTCCACTTT.

Comment on this clonotype: With a much larger clone just one base away, this may be a read error. V and J are TRBV19 and TRBJ1-5; D unclear. CDR3 length equals 13 residues. Germline V lookup: CDR1 LNHDA, CDR2 SQIVND (reference sequence). For the CDR3, the DNA is TGTACCAGTAGTCACGGGTACAATCAGCCCCAGCATTTT. Translating gives CTSSHGYNQPQHF.

The J gene is TRBJ2-5, the V gene TRBV7-9; D uncertain. From germline, CDR1 is SEHNR and CDR2 FQNEAQ (reference sequence). CDR3 size: 15 residues. The V end was cut by 4 bases, the J end by 5 bases, with 17 bases between. CDR3 residues: CASSSPAISGETQYF. The CDR3 DNA reads as TGTGCCAGCAGCTCACCAGCCATTTCCGGGGAGACCCAGTACTTC.

This clonotype has at least ten counts. The V gene is TRBV6-5, the J gene TRBJ2-7; 10 bases align to TRBD1. The germline gives CDR1 MNHEY, CDR2 SVGAGI. V gave up 6 bases and J gave up 2 bases; unmatched junction bases: 7. This CDR3 comprises 15 residues. CDR3 sequence (DNA): TGTGCCAGCAGAACAACAGGACAGGGGGCCTACGAGCAGTACTTC. This codes for CASRTTGQGAYEQYF.

This clonotype was counted at least ten times. V is TRBV29-1 and J is TRBJ2-7; the match to TRBD2 covers 8 bases. Germline-derived CDR1 and CDR2 are SQVTM and ANQGSEA. The CDR3 loop spans 14 amino acids. V lost 6 bases to trimming and J lost 5 bases; unmatched junction nucleotides: 12. CDR3 in DNA: TGCAGCGTCCCGGGACTAGGATACTTCAACGAGCAGTACTTC. Translated: CSVPGLGYFNEQYF.

The J gene is TRBJ2-7, the V gene TRBV20-1; 7 bases map to TRBD1. The CDR3 loop spans 13 amino acids. CDR1 DFQATT and CDR2 SNEGSKA come from the germline V gene (reference sequence). V dropped 0 bases and J dropped 6; count of bases not matched to a gene: 5. The CDR3 DNA is TGCAGTGCTAGAGACCAACAGGGGAGCGAGCAGTACTTC. Protein product: CSARDQQGSEQYF.

Remarks on this clonotype: A read error may produce the germline difference seen at one junction end. This sequence joins TRBV29-1 and TRBJ2-2, with D perhaps matching TRBD1 (6 bases). This CDR3 spans 13 amino acids. Germline V gene sequence: CDR1 SQVTM, CDR2 ANQGSEA. The CDR3 sequence is CSVSGLSLGGLFF. DNA of the CDR3: TGCAGCGTGTCCGGGCTCTCCCTAGGGGGGCTGTTTTTT.

This clonotype was observed many times. The chain couples TRBV29-1 to TRBJ2-6; perhaps TRBD2 as D (5 bases). CDR3 size: 15 residues. Germline CDR1 is SQVTM and CDR2 is ANQGSEA. Trimming removed 2 bases from V and 0 bases from J, with 8 bases in between. For the CDR3, the DNA is TGCAGCGTTGAATGGGAGAGCTCTGGGGCCAACGTCCTGACTTTC. Translation: CSVEWESSGANVLTF. The full variable domain, rest sourced from reference TRBV29-1 and TRBJ2-6, is SAVISQKPSRDICQRGTSLTIQCQVDSQVTMMFWYRQQPGQSLTLIATANQGSEATYESGFVIDKFPISRPNLTFSTLTVSNMSPEDSSIYLCSVEWESSGANVLTFGAGSRLTVL.

This clonotype has at least ten counts. V usage is TRBV25-1 and J usage is TRBJ1-5; TRBD1 aligns across 8 bases. Germline-derived CDR1 and CDR2 are MGHDK and SYGVNS. The CDR3 spans 14 residues. J gave up 5 bases and V 3 bases, and 3 bases lay outside the gene matches. The CDR3 DNA reads TGTGCCAGCAGTGATCAGGGGGCCTATCAGCCCCAGCATTTT. This sequence encodes CASSDQGAYQPQHF.

This rearrangement joins TRBV7-2 to TRBJ2-1, with 9 positions matching TRBD1. V was clipped by 3 bases and J by 12 bases; unmatched bases: 9. CDR1 is SGHTA, CDR2 FQGNSA, per germline. There are 14 residues in the CDR3. The CDR3 loop reads CASSFPGTGLLQFF. For the CDR3, the DNA is TGTGCCAGCAGCTTTCCCGGGACAGGGTTGTTGCAGTTCTTC.

This clonotype was seen repeatedly, ten times or more. The rearrangement joins TRBV11-2 to TRBJ2-2, with 10 nucleotides matching TRBD1. The V segment lost 5 bases and the J segment 4 bases; nucleotides outside the gene matches: 4. CDR1 and CDR2 from the germline V gene are SGHAT and FQNNGV. The CDR3 consists of 15 residues. The CDR3 region is CASSPGTGATGELFF. The CDR3 region has the DNA TGTGCCAGCAGCCCAGGGACAGGGGCCACCGGGGAGCTGTTTTTT.

The chain is built from TRBV10-3 and TRBJ1-2; D is perhaps TRBD1 (6 bases). The V and J ends lost 0 bases and 5 bases respectively, with 10 bases between them. The CDR3 spans 14 residues. Germline loops: CDR1 ENHRY, CDR2 SYGVKD. The CDR3 is CAISESRGAYGYTF. CDR3 in DNA: TGTGCCATCAGTGAGTCGCGGGGGGCATATGGCTACACCTTC.

The V and J genes are TRBV29-1 and TRBJ2-7, with TRBD1 matching over 8 bases. From germline, CDR1 is SQVTM and CDR2 ANQGSEA. This CDR3 is 15 amino acids long. J lost 3 bases, V lost 0 bases, and 7 bases had no gene match. For the CDR3, the DNA is TGCAGCGTTGAAGAACCCGGGACAGGTCTCTACGAGCAGTACTTC. It specifies CSVEEPGTGLYEQYF.

This clonotype showed up many times. Here the CDR3 DNA reads TGTGCCAGCAGCGGCGGGGCGCCCCAAGAGACCCAGTACTTC. This gives the protein CASSGGAPQETQYF. This chain connects TRBV9 to TRBJ2-5; tentative D call: TRBD2 (6 bases). The length of the CDR3 is 14 residues. V was clipped by 3 bases and J by 1 base, with 10 bases between them. Germline values: CDR1 SGDLS, CDR2 YYNGEE.

This chain connects TRBV7-8 to TRBJ2-2; 10 nucleotides match TRBD2. Germline V gene data show CDR1 as SGHVS and CDR2 as FQNEAQ. The CDR3 covers 16 residues. After removal of 5 bases from V and 1 base from J, the junction contained 4 bases not matched to a gene. The chain's CDR3 is CASSRAGGMNTGELFF. Here the CDR3 DNA reads TGTGCCAGCAGCCGAGCGGGGGGGATGAACACCGGGGAGCTGTTTTTT. Variable domain in full (rest from reference TRBV7-8 and TRBJ2-2): GAGVSQSPRYKVAKRGQDVALRCDPISGHVSLFWYQQALGQGPEFLTYFQNEAQLDKSGLPSDRFFAERPEGSVSTLKIQRTQQEDSAVYLCASSRAGGMNTGELFFGEGSRLTVL.

The chain uses TRBV24-1 and TRBJ2-7, with TRBD2 matching over 7 bases. With 3 bases clipped from V and 0 bases from J, the junction kept 4 bases outside the gene matches. There are 15 residues in the CDR3. From germline, CDR1 is KGHDR and CDR2 SFDVKD. As DNA, the CDR3 is TGTGCCACCAGTGATACTGGCGGGGGCTCCTACGAGCAGTACTTC. As protein: CATSDTGGGSYEQYF.